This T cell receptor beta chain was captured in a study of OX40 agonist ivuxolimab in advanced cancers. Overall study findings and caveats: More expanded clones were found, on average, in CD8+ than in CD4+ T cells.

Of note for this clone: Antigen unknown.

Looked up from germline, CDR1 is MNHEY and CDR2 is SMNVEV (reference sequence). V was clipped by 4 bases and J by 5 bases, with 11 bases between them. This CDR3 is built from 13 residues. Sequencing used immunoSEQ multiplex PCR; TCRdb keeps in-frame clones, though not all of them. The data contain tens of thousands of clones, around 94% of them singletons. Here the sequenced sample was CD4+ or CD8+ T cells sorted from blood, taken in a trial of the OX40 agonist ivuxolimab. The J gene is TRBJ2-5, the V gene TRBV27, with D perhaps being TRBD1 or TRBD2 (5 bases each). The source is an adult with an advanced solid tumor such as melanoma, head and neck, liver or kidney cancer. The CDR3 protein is CASSSGLWETQYF. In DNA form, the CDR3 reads TGTGCCAGCAGTTCGGGGCTCTGGGAGACCCAGTACTTC.